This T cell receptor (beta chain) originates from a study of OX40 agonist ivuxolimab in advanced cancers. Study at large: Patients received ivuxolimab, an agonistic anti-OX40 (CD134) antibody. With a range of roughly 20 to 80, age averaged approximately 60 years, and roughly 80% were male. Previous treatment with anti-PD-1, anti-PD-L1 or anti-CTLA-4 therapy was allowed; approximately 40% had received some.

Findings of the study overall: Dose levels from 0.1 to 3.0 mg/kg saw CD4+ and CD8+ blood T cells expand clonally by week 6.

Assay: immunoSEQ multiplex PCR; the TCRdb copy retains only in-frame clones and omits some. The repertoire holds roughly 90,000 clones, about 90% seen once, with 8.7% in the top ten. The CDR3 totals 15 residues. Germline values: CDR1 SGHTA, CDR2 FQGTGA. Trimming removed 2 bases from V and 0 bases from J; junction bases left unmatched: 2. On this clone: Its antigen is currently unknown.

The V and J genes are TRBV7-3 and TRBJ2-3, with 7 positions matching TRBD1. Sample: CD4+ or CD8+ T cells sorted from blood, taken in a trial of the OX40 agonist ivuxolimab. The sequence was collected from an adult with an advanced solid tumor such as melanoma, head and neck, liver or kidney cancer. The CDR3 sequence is CASSLEGASTDTQYF. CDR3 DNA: TGTGCCAGCAGCTTAGAGGGGGCTAGCACAGATACGCAGTATTTT. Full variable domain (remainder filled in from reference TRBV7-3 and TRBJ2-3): GAGVSQTPSNKVTEKGKYVELRCDPISGHTALYWYRQSLGQGPEFLIYFQGTGAADDSGLPNDRFFAVRPEGSVSTLKIQRTERGDSAVYLCASSLEGASTDTQYFGPGTRLTVL.